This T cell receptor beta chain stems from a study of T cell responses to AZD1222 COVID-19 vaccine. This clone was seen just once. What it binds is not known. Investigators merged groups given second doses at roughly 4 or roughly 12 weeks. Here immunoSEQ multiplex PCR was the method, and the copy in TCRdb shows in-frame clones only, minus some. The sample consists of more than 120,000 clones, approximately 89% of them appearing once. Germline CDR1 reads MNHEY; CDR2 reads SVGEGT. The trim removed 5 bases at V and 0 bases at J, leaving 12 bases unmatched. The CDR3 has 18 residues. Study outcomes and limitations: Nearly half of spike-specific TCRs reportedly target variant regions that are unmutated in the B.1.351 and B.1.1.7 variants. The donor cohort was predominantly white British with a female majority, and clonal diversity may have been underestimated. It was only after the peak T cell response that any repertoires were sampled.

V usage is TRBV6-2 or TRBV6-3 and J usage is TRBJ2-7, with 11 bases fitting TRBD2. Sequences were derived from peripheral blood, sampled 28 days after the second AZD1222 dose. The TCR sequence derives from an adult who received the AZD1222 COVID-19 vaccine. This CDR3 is CASSPLGTSGRSSYEQYF. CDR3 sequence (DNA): TGTGCCAGCAGTCCCCTAGGGACTAGCGGCAGGAGCTCCTACGAGCAGTACTTC.